This TCR beta chain was retrieved from a study of chemoradiotherapy in HPV16-positive cancers. The wider study: Two HPV16-positive patients' cells yielded candidate HPV-specific clones and common motifs.

CDR3 length: 13 amino acids. Germline values: CDR1 SEHNR, CDR2 FQNEAQ (reference sequence). The V end was cut by 2 bases, the J end by 5 bases, with 7 bases between. Only in-frame clones appear in the TCRdb table, and some are missing; sequencing was by immunoSEQ multiplex PCR. The sample carries under 15,000 clones, 75% to 85% recorded once. Notes on the study in general: The functional HPV-specific definition rests on just a couple of HPV16-positive patients. Candidate HPV-specific clones and E7-related TCR motifs grew in tumor during treatment.

This clone has just a few counts. Its antigen is not known. Over chemoradiotherapy, repertoires were sampled more than once. This clonotype originated in a human donor with HPV-associated anogenital cancer. The rearrangement links TRBV7-9 to TRBJ1-5, with D perhaps matching TRBD1 (5 bases). This sample was gathered from a patient who underwent chemoradiotherapy. DNA of the CDR3: TGTGCCAGCAGCTTATCAGGGTATCAGCCCCAGCATTTT. Its protein is CASSLSGYQPQHF.